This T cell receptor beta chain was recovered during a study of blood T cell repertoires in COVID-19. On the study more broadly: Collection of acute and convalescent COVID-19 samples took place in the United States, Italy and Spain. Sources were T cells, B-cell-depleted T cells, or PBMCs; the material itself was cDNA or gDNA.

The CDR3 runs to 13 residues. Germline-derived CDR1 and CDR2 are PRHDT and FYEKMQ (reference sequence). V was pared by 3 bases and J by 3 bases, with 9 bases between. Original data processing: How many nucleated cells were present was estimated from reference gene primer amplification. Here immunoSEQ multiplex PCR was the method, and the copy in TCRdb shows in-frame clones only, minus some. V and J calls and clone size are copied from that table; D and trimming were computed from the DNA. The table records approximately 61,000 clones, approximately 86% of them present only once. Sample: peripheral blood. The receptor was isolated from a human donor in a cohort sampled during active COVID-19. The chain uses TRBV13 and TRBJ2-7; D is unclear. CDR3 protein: CASSFTVNYEQYF. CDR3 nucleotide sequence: TGTGCCAGCAGCTTCACTGTTAACTACGAGCAGTACTTC.